This TCR beta chain was identified during a study of blood T cells in healthy people across ages. They isolated at least 7 million PBMCs from each sample. The CDR3 totals 15 residues. The V end lost 1 base, the J end lost 4 bases, and 13 bases lay between the germline ends. CDR1 is PRHDT and CDR2 is FYEKMQ in the germline V gene (reference sequence). Next came a second PCR, run for about 7 to 12 cycles, which used a sample-barcoded 5' primer along with a J-beta primer mix. TCRdb re-analysed the 5' RACE reads in MiXCR, keeping a single row per CDR3 protein. The sample yields about 780,000 distinct CDR3 sequences, around 50% seen once. This clonotype was counted a few times.

The sample comprised blood. This receptor was taken from a man of 80 years or more in good health. This chain joins TRBV13 and TRBJ1-2; D is possibly TRBD1 (5 bases). The CDR3 region is CASSLVTGLGYGYTF. The CDR3, as DNA: TGTGCCAGCAGCTTAGTTACAGGCCTTGGCTATGGCTACACCTTC.